The present T cell receptor beta chain was sequenced within a study of blood T cell repertoires in COVID-19. Study summary: Some COVID-19 samples were acute and others convalescent; all came from the United States, Italy and Spain. PBMCs, B-cell-depleted T cells, or T cells were the source of the cDNA or gDNA that made up the material.

This CDR3 contains 15 residues. Germline V gene sequence: CDR1 MDHEN, CDR2 SYDVKM. V was clipped by 7 bases and J by 0 bases, with 15 bases between them. There are a few counts of this clone. Original data processing: Reference gene primer amplification gave estimated nucleated cell counts. This table comes from immunoSEQ multiplex PCR, and its TCRdb copy is limited to in-frame clones, with some not included. From that table come the V and J calls and clone size; the DNA was used to work out D and trimming. The repertoire includes about 160,000 clones, roughly 84% of them detected once, and 10% to 13% sits in the top ten.

The sample comprised peripheral blood. The sequence was collected from a woman at least 80 years old with active or convalescent COVID-19. This chain links TRBV28 with TRBJ1-1; D remains ambiguous. The CDR3 region is CASTDKVLMNTEAFF. The CDR3 DNA follows: TGTGCCAGCACAGACAAAGTACTCATGAACACTGAAGCTTTCTTT.